Each of the 30 T cell receptor beta chains below was sequenced from the same sample in a study of cytomegalovirus exposure and HLA in healthy donors. Primers for the PCR totalled 60 Vbeta and 13 Jbeta. Only in-frame clones appear in the TCRdb table, and some are missing; sequencing was by immunoSEQ multiplex PCR. The repertoire holds 150,000 to 200,000 clones, with approximately 84% as singletons. The sample comprised PBMCs. These receptors all come from a man younger than 35 in good health and CMV-seropositive.

The V call is TRBV6-5, the J call TRBJ1-1; possibly TRBD1 for D (5 bases). Germline lookup yields CDR1 MNHEY and CDR2 SVGAGI. This CDR3 contains 15 residues. Trimming cost V 4 bases and J 3 bases, with 15 bases left between them. This CDR3 reads CASSSALGVDTEAFF. The CDR3 nucleotides are TGTGCCAGCAGTTCTGCCCTAGGGGTGGACACTGAAGCTTTCTTT.

This clone was observed once. This chain connects TRBV2 to TRBJ1-4, with D possibly TRBD1 on 6 matching bases. CDR1 is SNHLY, CDR2 FYNNEI, per germline. Trimming shortened V by 4 bases and J by 4 bases, and 7 bases separated the two germline ends. The CDR3 is 13 residues long. The CDR3 region is CASSGQVNEKLFF. The CDR3 DNA reads as TGTGCCAGCAGTGGACAGGTTAATGAAAAACTGTTTTTT.

The J gene is TRBJ2-5, the V gene TRBV5-1; 8 bases fit TRBD1. The CDR3 is 13 amino acids. In germline, CDR1 is SGHRS, CDR2 YFSETQ. The trim removed 8 bases at V and 2 bases at J, leaving 5 bases unmatched. CDR3 sequence (DNA): TGCGCCAGTTTCCGGGACAGGCAAGAGACCCAGTACTTC. Its translation: CASFRDRQETQYF.

This clone showed up just a few times. This chain joins TRBV21-1 and TRBJ1-1. TRBV21-1 is a known pseudogene. The CDR3 has 17 residues. This CDR3 reads CASSSRGNRNLNTEAFF. The CDR3 DNA reads as TGTGCCAGCAGCTCCCGGGGAAACCGGAACTTGAACACTGAAGCTTTCTTT.

The chain carries TRBV10-1 and TRBJ2-7; possibly TRBD2 for D (5 bases). V was clipped by 3 bases and J by 1 base, with 16 bases between them. CDR3 length equals 16 residues. CDR1 is WNHNN, CDR2 SYGVQD, per germline (reference sequence). CDR3 sequence (DNA): TGCGCCAGCAGTGACTTCCCAATGAGGGCGTCCTACGAGCAGTACTTC. Translation gives CASSDFPMRASYEQYF.

V gene TRBV6-5 combines with J gene TRBJ2-3, with D possibly being TRBD2 (6 bases). V shed 6 bases and J shed 4 bases, with 8 bases lying between them. The germline CDR1 and CDR2 sequences are MNHEY and SVGAGI. The CDR3 covers 12 residues. The CDR3 protein is CASSSSADTQYF. In DNA, the CDR3 is TGTGCCAGCAGCTCTAGCGCAGATACGCAGTATTTT.

The J gene is TRBJ2-7, the V gene TRBV5-5, with TRBD2 identical over 14 bases. CDR3 length equals 16 residues. CDR1 SGHKS and CDR2 YYEKEE come from the germline V gene (reference sequence). Trimming removed 2 bases from V and 6 bases from J; junction bases left unmatched: 7. CDR3 sequence reads: CASSLNPGLAGVEQYF. The CDR3 DNA sequence: TGTGCCAGCAGCTTAAACCCGGGACTAGCGGGGGTCGAGCAGTACTTC.

This clone was picked up a small number of times. The chain carries TRBV10-3 and TRBJ2-2; 7 bases match TRBD1. J was trimmed by 4 bases and V by 4 bases; bases with no gene match: 6. Germline-derived CDR1 and CDR2 are ENHRY and SYGVKD. This CDR3 has 15 residues. CDR3 sequence (DNA): TGTGCCATCAGTGGACAGGGTCTTGGCACCGGGGAGCTGTTTTTT. Translation: CAISGQGLGTGELFF.

The rearrangement uses TRBV5-4 and TRBJ1-2, with 7 bases aligning to TRBD1. This CDR3 contains 17 residues. The junction had 16 bases not matched to a gene; V was cut back by 4 bases and J by 4 bases. CDR1 SGHNT and CDR2 YYREEE come from the germline V gene (reference sequence). The CDR3 DNA sequence: TGTGCCAGCAGCCGAGGGGGCAGTCAGACGCAATTCTATGGCTACACCTTC. Translating gives CASSRGGSQTQFYGYTF.

This clone was seen a few times. V and J are TRBV9 and TRBJ1-1; 8 nucleotides line up with TRBD1. The junction had 14 bases not matched to a gene; V was cut back by 1 base and J by 0 bases. The CDR3 runs 19 residues. Per the germline V gene, CDR1 is SGDLS and CDR2 is YYNGEE. The CDR3 DNA reads as TGTGCCAGCAGCGTATCCACCGGGACAGGAGGATCCTTGAACACTGAAGCTTTCTTT. Its translation: CASSVSTGTGGSLNTEAFF. Full variable domain (outside the CDR3, taken from reference TRBV9 and TRBJ1-1): DSGVTQTPKHLITATGQRVTLRCSPRSGDLSVYWYQQSLDQGLQFLIQYYNGEERAKGNILERFSAQQFPDLHSELNLSSLELGDSALYFCASSVSTGTGGSLNTEAFFGQGTRLTVV.

V and J are TRBV19 and TRBJ1-5; possible D gene TRBD1, 5 bases. V was clipped by 3 bases and J by 0 bases, with 15 bases between them. The CDR3 totals 17 residues. Germline V gives CDR1 LNHDA, CDR2 SQIVND (reference sequence). The CDR3, as DNA: TGTGCCAGTAGTATTTGGCAGGGACTTTTTAGCAATCAGCCCCAGCATTTT. Protein sequence: CASSIWQGLFSNQPQHF.

Only one count was recorded for this clone. The chain joins TRBV27 to TRBJ1-6; D unresolved. CDR1 is MNHEY, CDR2 SMNVEV, per germline (reference sequence). The CDR3 is 14 amino acids. V shed 6 bases and J shed 0 bases, with 6 bases lying between them. The CDR3 spells CASRLISYNSPLHF. The DNA for the CDR3 is TGTGCCAGCAGGCTAATCTCCTATAATTCACCCCTCCACTTT.

In this sample, this clone turned up once. The rearrangement links TRBV2 to TRBJ2-2; D is perhaps TRBD1 (6 bases). This CDR3 is built from 14 residues. Trimming shortened V by 6 bases and J by 6 bases, and 14 bases separated the two germline ends. Germline V gene data show CDR1 as SNHLY and CDR2 as FYNNEI. Here the CDR3 DNA reads TGTGCCAGCAGCATTACAGGGCAGGCCGGGGAGCTGTTTTTT. Protein product: CASSITGQAGELFF. The variable domain in full, completed from reference TRBV2 and TRBJ2-2, reads EPEVTQTPSHQVTQMGQEVILRCVPISNHLYFYWYRQILGQKVEFLVSFYNNEISEKSEIFDDQFSVERPDGSNFTLKIRSTKLEDSAMYFCASSITGQAGELFFGEGSRLTVL.

A note on this clone: Relative to the germline gene, one junction end is altered; a read error may explain this. The gene calls are TRBV6-1 and TRBJ1-4; TRBD1 is a possible D gene (5 bases). The CDR3 has 15 amino acids. Germline CDR1 and CDR2: MNHNS and SASEGT. In nucleotides, the CDR3 is TGTGCCGGCAGTGAGACCCAGGGAAATAATGAAAAACTGTTTTTT. Encoded protein: CAGSETQGNNEKLFF.

The V and J genes are TRBV25-1 and TRBJ1-5, with D perhaps matching TRBD1 (5 bases). The ends were cut back, 3 bases at V and 2 bases at J, with 5 bases in the middle. Germline-derived CDR1 and CDR2 are MGHDK and SYGVNS. The CDR3 totals 13 residues. The DNA for the CDR3 is TGTGCCAGCAGTGACAGGGGCAATCAGCCCCAGCATTTT. Protein sequence: CASSDRGNQPQHF.

The chain employs TRBV30 and TRBJ2-5; 12 bases agree with TRBD2. Trimming at V came to 0 bases and at J to 2 bases, leaving 10 bases not matched to a gene. Germline V gene sequence: CDR1 GTSNPN, CDR2 SVGIG (reference sequence). There are 18 residues in the CDR3. CDR3 in amino acids: CAWSVRLAGGLTQETQYF. Here the CDR3 DNA reads TGTGCCTGGAGTGTACGGCTAGCGGGGGGGCTTACACAAGAGACCCAGTACTTC.

V is TRBV9 and J is TRBJ2-1; 7 positions match TRBD1. Germline-derived CDR1 and CDR2 are SGDLS and YYNGEE. The CDR3 extends over 16 amino acids. V gave up 0 bases and J gave up 5 bases; unmatched junction bases: 8. CDR3 protein: CASSVAVGGTDNEQFF. The CDR3 coding sequence is TGTGCCAGCAGCGTAGCAGTTGGTGGGACAGACAATGAGCAGTTCTTC.

The chain combines TRBV14 with TRBJ2-5; D is ambiguous. V was clipped by 1 base and J by 8 bases, with 8 bases between them. Germline values: CDR1 SGHDN, CDR2 FVKESK. This CDR3 contains 12 residues. CDR3 region: CASSQGYLTQYF. DNA of the CDR3: TGTGCCAGCAGCCAAGGCTATCTAACCCAGTACTTC.

The V and J genes are TRBV7-2 and TRBJ2-7, with TRBD1 identical over 8 bases. From germline, CDR1 is SGHTA and CDR2 FQGNSA. The CDR3 extends over 17 amino acids. V lost 5 bases, J lost 5 bases, and 17 bases stayed unmatched. The CDR3 region has the DNA TGTGCCAGCAGCCCTCCAGGGGGCGGGCAGGGTTTTAACGAGCAGTACTTC. It yields the protein CASSPPGGGQGFNEQYF.

The CDR3: CASSQTGQGAMTEAFF. The CDR3 nucleotides are TGTGCCAGCAGCCAAACTGGACAGGGGGCGATGACTGAAGCTTTCTTT. The V and J genes are TRBV14 and TRBJ1-1; 11 bases map to TRBD1. Per germline, CDR1 SGHDN and CDR2 FVKESK. CDR3 length equals 16 residues. Germline trimming cut 2 bases from V and 5 bases from J; bases unmatched to any gene: 7.

This chain links TRBV11-2 with TRBJ2-7, with 7 bases lining up with TRBD1. Germline V gives CDR1 SGHAT, CDR2 FQNNGV. Unmatched junction bases numbered 8, after V lost 4 bases and J lost 5 bases. The CDR3 totals 14 residues. CDR3 nucleotides: TGTGCCAGCAGCTCAGACAGGGTAGTCCACGAGCAGTACTTC. Its translation is CASSSDRVVHEQYF.

This clone was seen a single time. The V gene is TRBV5-5, the J gene TRBJ2-7; possible D gene TRBD1, 6 bases. Trimming pared 4 bases from V and 0 bases from J, leaving 11 bases between. Germline lookup yields CDR1 SGHKS and CDR2 YYEKEE (reference sequence). CDR3 length: 14 amino acids. The CDR3 bases are TGTGCCAGCAGCACCGGGACACACTCCTACGAGCAGTACTTC. It codes for CASSTGTHSYEQYF. The whole variable domain, remainder taken from reference TRBV5-5 and TRBJ2-7, is DAGVTQSPTHLIKTRGQQVTLRCSPISGHKSVSWYQQVLGQGPQFIFQYYEKEERGRGNFPDRFSARQFPNYSSELNVNALLLGDSALYLCASSTGTHSYEQYFGPGTRLTVT.

V and J are TRBV4-1 and TRBJ1-2; D is ambiguous. V was cut by 3 bases and J by 4 bases, with 9 bases left in between. Germline loops: CDR1 MGHRA, CDR2 YSYEKL. The CDR3 extends over 13 amino acids. CDR3 DNA sequence: TGCGCCAGCAGCCAGGGTTGCGGCTATGGCTACACCTTC. It yields the protein CASSQGCGYGYTF.

This clone was detected a few times. Other DNA sequences in the sample encode the same CDR3. The genes are TRBV19 and TRBJ2-2; no reliable D call. From germline, CDR1 is LNHDA and CDR2 SQIVND (reference sequence). The CDR3 is 12 amino acids. V lost 6 bases and J 5 bases, leaving 7 bases between the germline ends. This CDR3 reads CASSIPTGELFF. Written as DNA, the CDR3 is TGTGCCAGTAGCATACCTACCGGGGAGCTGTTTTTT.

This rearrangement joins TRBV29-1 to TRBJ2-5; D is unresolved. The CDR3 covers 14 residues. Germline CDR1 is SQVTM and CDR2 is ANQGSEA. V lost 4 bases to trimming and J lost 1 base, with 13 bases between them. The CDR3 here is CSVVPPNTQETQYF. CDR3 nucleotide sequence: TGCAGCGTTGTCCCCCCAAACACCCAAGAGACCCAGTACTTC.

This clone showed up just a few times. The rearrangement uses TRBV6-1 and TRBJ1-3; the D gene is possibly TRBD1 (5 bases). CDR3 length: 15 amino acids. Per germline, CDR1 MNHNS and CDR2 SASEGT. The ends were cut back, 1 base at V and 4 bases at J, with 11 bases in the middle. The CDR3 coding sequence is TGTGCCAGCAGTGAAGAAGCAGGGTGGGGAAACACCATATATTTT. Amino acid sequence: CASSEEAGWGNTIYF.

This clone was seen a single time. The chain recombines TRBV4-2 with TRBJ2-6; D perhaps matches TRBD1 (6 bases). Trimming removed 0 bases at V and 0 bases at J, with 12 bases between. This CDR3 has 18 residues. Germline CDR1 LGHNA, CDR2 YNFKEQ. The CDR3 DNA is TGTGCCAGCAGCCAAGATCAGGGGAGCTACTCTGGGGCCAACGTCCTGACTTTC. Translating it yields CASSQDQGSYSGANVLTF.

The rearrangement links TRBV10-3 to TRBJ2-1, with D possibly being TRBD2 (6 bases). The V gene's germline CDR1 is ENHRY and CDR2 SYGVKD. Trimming took 3 bases from V and 6 from J, leaving 12 bases between them. The CDR3 totals 14 residues. This chain's CDR3 is CAISEPPGSNEQFF. DNA for the CDR3: TGTGCCATCAGTGAACCGCCCGGGAGCAATGAGCAGTTCTTC.

The chain links TRBV7-3 to TRBJ1-1; no clear D. Germline CDR1 SGHTA, CDR2 FQGTGA. V shed 2 bases and J shed 1 base, with 5 bases lying between them. The CDR3 covers 13 residues. The chain's CDR3 is CASSLYGNTEAFF. DNA of the CDR3: TGTGCCAGCAGCTTATACGGGAACACTGAAGCTTTCTTT.

The chain carries TRBV4-3 and TRBJ2-7; no reliable D call. CDR3 size: 14 residues. The germline CDR1 and CDR2 sequences are LGHNA and YSLEER. V lost 0 bases and J 4 bases, leaving 10 bases between the germline ends. The CDR3 DNA reads TGCGCCAGCAGCCAAGAAGTACTTACGTACGAGCAGTACTTC. As protein: CASSQEVLTYEQYF.